The subject of this entry is one T cell receptor (beta chain). The data originate from a study of blood T cell repertoires in COVID-19. The overall study: Both acute and convalescent COVID-19 samples were obtained from the United States, Italy and Spain.

The CDR3 contains 18 residues. Trimming cost V 5 bases and J 5 bases; bases outside gene matches: 15. The V gene's germline CDR1 is SGHNT and CDR2 YENEEA. Measured with immunoSEQ multiplex PCR; TCRdb has only the in-frame clones, and not every one. The sample holds around 100,000 clones; 80% to 90% are singletons and the top ten take 4% to 6%. Material: peripheral blood. The receptor's source is a man aged 60 to 69 with acute or convalescent COVID-19. The chain is built from TRBV11-3 and TRBJ2-2; 9 positions match TRBD1. The CDR3 bases are TGTGCCAGCAGCCGGCGGGACAGGGTGTTAGTTTTAACCGGGGAGCTGTTTTTT. Its protein is CASSRRDRVLVLTGELFF.